A selection of T cell receptor beta chains follows, all from one sample in a study of prognosis after radiotherapy for stage I lung cancer. TCRdb re-derived calls from the multiplex PCR reads in MiXCR, one entry per CDR3 protein. The profile shows fewer than 20,000 distinct CDR3 sequences, 44% of them singletons. The sample was PBMCs, taken before or after stereotactic body radiation therapy (not recorded which). The receptors were gathered from a donor of 50 years or more with non-small cell lung cancer. The CDR3 runs from the conserved cysteine through the conserved F or W. A D gene is named only where the DNA matches it firmly. Size values are once, few and many counts, or a class for expanded clones, and some rows have none.

j_gene | abundance | d_gene | v_gene | CDR3nt | CDR3aa
TRBJ1-6 | many | NA | TRBV12-3/TRBV12-4 | TGTGCCAGCAGTTCATCGGGAGCAGATAATTCACCCCTCCACTTT | CASSSSGADNSPLHF
TRBJ1-4 | many | NA | TRBV2 | TGTGCCAGCAGTGAAGCGCCTCTGCTTTCAACTAATGAAAAACTGTTTTTT | CASSEAPLLSTNEKLFF
TRBJ1-2 | NA | NA | TRBV5-1 | TGCGCCAGCAGCTTGAATTCGGGTGACTATGGCTACACCTTC | CASSLNSGDYGYTF
TRBJ1-1 | NA | TRBD1 | TRBV20-1 | TGCAGTGCTAGAGTAGGGGGACAGGGTGGAAACACTGAAGCTTTCTTT | CSARVGGQGGNTEAFF
TRBJ2-7 | medium-sized | NA | TRBV11-2 | TGTGCCAGCAGCTTAATTAGCGGAACCTACGAGCAGTACTTC | CASSLISGTYEQYF
TRBJ2-2 | NA | NA | TRBV5-1 | TGCGCCAGCAGCTTGTCATCCGGGGGAGGGAACACCGGGGAGCTGTTTTTT | CASSLSSGGGNTGELFF
TRBJ2-3 | NA | TRBD2 | TRBV5-1 | TGCGCCAGCAGCTTGCGCGGGGGTTTGGGAGATACGCAGTATTTT | CASSLRGGLGDTQYF
TRBJ2-7 | NA | TRBD2 | TRBV6-1 | TGTGCCAGCAGTGAAGCGAGGACTAGTTTTTACGAGCAGTACTTC | CASSEARTSFYEQYF
TRBJ1-6 | NA | NA | TRBV11-3 | TGTGCCAGCAGCATAGGGACAAGATCACCCCTCCACTTT | CASSIGTRSPLHF
TRBJ2-5 | many | NA | TRBV20-1 | TGCAGTGCTAGTATCGGCCAAGAGACCCAGTACTTC | CSASIGQETQYF
TRBJ2-5 | many | NA | TRBV11-2 | TGTGCCAGCAGCCCATACATCGGTCTAGGTGAGACCCAGTACTTC | CASSPYIGLGETQYF
TRBJ1-5 | NA | NA | TRBV7-3 | TGTGCCAGCAGCTTAGGGAAGGGGAAAATCTATCAGCCCCAGCATTTT | CASSLGKGKIYQPQHF